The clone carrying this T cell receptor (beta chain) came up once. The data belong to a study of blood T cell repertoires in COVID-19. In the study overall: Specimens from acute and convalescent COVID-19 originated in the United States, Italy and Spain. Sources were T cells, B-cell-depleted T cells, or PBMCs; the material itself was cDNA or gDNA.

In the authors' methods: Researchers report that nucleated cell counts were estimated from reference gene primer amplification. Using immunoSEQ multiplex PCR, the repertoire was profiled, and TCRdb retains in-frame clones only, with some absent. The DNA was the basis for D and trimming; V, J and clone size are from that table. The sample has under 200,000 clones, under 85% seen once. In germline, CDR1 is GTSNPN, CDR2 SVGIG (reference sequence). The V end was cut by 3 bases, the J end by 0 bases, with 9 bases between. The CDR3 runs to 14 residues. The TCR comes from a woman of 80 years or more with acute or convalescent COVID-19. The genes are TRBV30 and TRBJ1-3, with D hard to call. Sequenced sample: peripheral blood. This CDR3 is CAWSGGDSGNTIYF. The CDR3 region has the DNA TGTGCCTGGAGCGGCGGTGACTCTGGAAACACCATATATTTT.